This TCR beta chain emerged from a study of beta chain features in type 1 diabetes. The CDR3 spans 13 residues. Germline loops: CDR1 GTSNPN, CDR2 SVGIG (reference sequence). TCRB transcripts that were expressed got sequenced, as all of the isolated RNA had been reverse transcribed. The protocol was immunoSEQ multiplex PCR, while the TCRdb copy is restricted to in-frame clones and leaves out a portion. The sample yields around 200,000 clones, about an eighth seen once. With respect to this clone: One end of the junction is discordant with germline, which a read error may explain.

Sequenced sample: central memory CD4+ T cells from blood. This receptor was identified in a woman between 18 and 29 years old in good health. This chain uses TRBV30 with TRBJ2-1, with 11 bases that match TRBD2. The CDR3 protein is CVWGTSGYNEQFF. CDR3 sequence (DNA): TGTGTCTGGGGGACTAGCGGTTACAATGAGCAGTTCTTC.